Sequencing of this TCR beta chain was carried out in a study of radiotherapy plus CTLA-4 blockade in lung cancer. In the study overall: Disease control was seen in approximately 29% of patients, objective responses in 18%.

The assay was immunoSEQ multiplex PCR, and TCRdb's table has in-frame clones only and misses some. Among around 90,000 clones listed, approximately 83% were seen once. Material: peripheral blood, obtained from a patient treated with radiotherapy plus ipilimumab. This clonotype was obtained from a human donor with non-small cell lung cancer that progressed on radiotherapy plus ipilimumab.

CDR3: CASSYGTGGGYTF. The CDR3 nucleotides read TGTGCCAGCAGTTACGGGACAGGAGGTGGCTACACCTTC. V usage is TRBV6-6 and J usage is TRBJ1-2; 8 nucleotides align to TRBD1. The CDR3 is made up of 13 amino acids. J lost 7 bases, V lost 2 bases, and 3 bases had no gene match. Germline V gene sequence: CDR1 MNHNY, CDR2 SVGAGI (reference sequence).